Included here is one T cell receptor beta chain sequence, with context. The data originate from a study of blood T cell repertoires in COVID-19. The protocol was immunoSEQ multiplex PCR, while the TCRdb copy is restricted to in-frame clones and leaves out a portion. The table has about 80,000 clones, 70% to 80% seen once; the top ten hold 15% to 20%. The CDR3 loop spans 11 amino acids. The V end lost 6 bases, the J end lost 2 bases, and 5 bases lay between the germline ends. Germline loops: CDR1 SGHAT, CDR2 FQDESV (reference sequence). V and J are TRBV11-1 and TRBJ2-7; D is unclear. The origin of this receptor is a man between 65 and 80 years old with active or convalescent COVID-19. Sequencing was carried out using peripheral blood. CDR3 bases: TGTGCCAGCAGTTCGGCCTACGAGCAGTACTTC. This encodes CASSSAYEQYF. Combining the CDR3 with reference TRBV11-1 and TRBJ2-7 gives the whole variable domain EAEVAQSPRYKITEKSQAVAFWCDPISGHATLYWYRQILGQGPELLVQFQDESVVDDSQLPKDRFSAERLKGVDSTLKIQPAELGDSAMYLCASSSAYEQYFGPGTRLTVT.